These 20 T cell receptor beta chains originate from one sample sequenced in a study of yellow fever vaccine responses in identical twins. MiXCR, applied by TCRdb to the RT-PCR reads, yields one record per CDR3 protein. This table holds under 2,500 distinct CDR3 sequences, around 82% found once. Sequences were derived from T cells from blood (PBMCs), unsorted or a sorted subset (not recorded which), sampled before or after yellow fever vaccination (not recorded which). These receptors all stem from a woman between 18 and 29 years old who received the yellow fever vaccine.

This CDR3 reads CASSSTYPDTQYF. In nucleotides, the CDR3 is TGTGCCAGCAGTTCAACCTACCCAGATACGCAGTATTTT. The chain has TRBV12-3 or TRBV12-4 and TRBJ2-3; D remains unclear. Trimming left V 4 bases short and J 4 bases short, with 9 bases between. CDR3 size: 13 residues.

The V and J genes are TRBV11-3 and TRBJ2-3; no clear D. CDR3 length: 14 residues. Germline V gene data show CDR1 as SGHNT and CDR2 as YENEEA. V dropped 5 bases and J dropped 6 bases, with 15 bases sitting between them. This CDR3 is CASSPRRFGDTQYF. DNA of the CDR3: TGTGCCAGCAGCCCCCGTCGGTTTGGGGATACGCAGTATTTT.

The genes are TRBV3-1 and TRBJ2-5; 7 nucleotides match TRBD1. After removal of 4 bases from V and 4 bases from J, the junction contained 9 bases not matched to a gene. The CDR3 has 15 residues. CDR1 is LGHDT, CDR2 YNNKEL, per germline (reference sequence). CDR3 sequence (DNA): TGTGCCAGCAGCCGATCCATCGGGACAGCAGAGACCCAGTACTTC. Translating it yields CASSRSIGTAETQYF.

Details on this clonotype: One junction end does not reproduce the germline sequence, and a read error may be involved. The chain is built from TRBV7-9 and TRBJ2-7, with D tentatively TRBD1 (6 bases). Germline-derived CDR1 and CDR2 are SEHNR and FQNEAQ (reference sequence). The CDR3 sequence is 12 residues long. The chain's CDR3 is CASSDRDIKFVF. CDR3 nucleotide sequence: TGTGCCAGCAGCGACCGGGACATAAAATTCGTATTC.

The V gene is TRBV13, the J gene TRBJ1-1; TRBD1 is a possible D gene (5 bases). Trimming took 4 bases from V and 5 from J, leaving 17 bases between them. CDR3 size: 15 residues. Germline CDR1 PRHDT, CDR2 FYEKMQ (reference sequence). CDR3 in amino acids: CASSSPDGGWTEAFF. The CDR3 DNA sequence: TGTGCCAGCAGCTCCCCCGACGGGGGTTGGACTGAAGCTTTCTTT.

The CDR3 region has the DNA TGCAGCGTTGTCCGCGATCTGGCCGTCAATGAGCAGTTCTTC. It encodes CSVVRDLAVNEQFF. The V and J genes are TRBV29-1 and TRBJ2-1, with D uncertain. The CDR3 consists of 14 residues. Trimming took 4 bases from V and 6 from J, leaving 16 bases between them. CDR1 is SQVTM and CDR2 is ANQGSEA in the germline V gene.

This rearrangement joins TRBV5-1 to TRBJ1-2, with D uncertain. Germline V lookup: CDR1 SGHRS, CDR2 YFSETQ. This CDR3 is 11 amino acids long. V lost 4 bases and J 6 bases, leaving 7 bases between the germline ends. The CDR3 coding sequence is TGCGCCAGCAGCCTGGAAAATGGCTACACCTTC. As protein: CASSLENGYTF.

This clonotype is termed large. The chain couples TRBV19 to TRBJ1-2; unclear D gene. Germline V gene lookup returns CDR1 LNHDA and CDR2 SQIVND (reference sequence). V shed 11 bases and J shed 7 bases, with 8 bases lying between them. CDR3 length: 9 residues. The CDR3: CADLGGYTF. The CDR3 DNA reads as TGTGCCGATCTTGGTGGCTACACCTTC.

V usage is TRBV20-1 and J usage is TRBJ2-7; 7 bases match TRBD1. Trimming took 6 bases from V and 3 from J; bases not matched to a gene: 5. Germline V CDR1 and CDR2: DFQATT, SNEGSKA (reference sequence). The CDR3 contains 12 residues. The CDR3 reads CSAWGQNYEQYF. Written as DNA, the CDR3 is TGCAGTGCCTGGGGACAGAACTACGAGCAGTACTTC.

In its sample, this clonotype was seen a few times. The chain links TRBV7-9 to TRBJ2-7, with 9 positions matching TRBD1. CDR1 SEHNR and CDR2 FQNEAQ come from the germline V gene (reference sequence). This CDR3 contains 12 residues. The junction had 0 bases not matched to a gene; V was cut back by 4 bases and J by 5 bases. For the CDR3, the DNA is TGTGCCAGCAGCTGGACAGGGGACGAGCAGTACTTC. Its translation is CASSWTGDEQYF.

The V and J genes are TRBV7-3 and TRBJ2-1; D gene unclear. V dropped 1 base and J dropped 6 bases, with 7 bases sitting between them. The length of the CDR3 is 13 residues. Germline V gene data show CDR1 as SGHTA and CDR2 as FQGTGA. The CDR3 nucleotides are TGTGCCAGCAGCTTAAATTCCCTCAATGAGCAGTTCTTC. Protein product: CASSLNSLNEQFF.

This rearrangement joins TRBV29-1 to TRBJ2-3; TRBD2 agrees at 7 bases. Per germline, CDR1 SQVTM and CDR2 ANQGSEA. This CDR3 is 14 amino acids long. Trimming took 7 bases from V and 0 from J; bases not matched to a gene: 7. The CDR3 region is CSALTSPSTDTQYF. As DNA, the CDR3 is TGCAGCGCCCTGACTAGCCCTAGCACAGATACGCAGTATTTT.

The chain employs TRBV24-1 and TRBJ1-5, with D possibly matching TRBD1 (5 bases). V lost 4 bases and J 6 bases, leaving 12 bases between the germline ends. Per germline, CDR1 KGHDR and CDR2 SFDVKD. The CDR3 extends over 14 amino acids. CDR3 bases: TGTGCCACCAGTGACGTCGGGGACGTTCAGCCCCAGCATTTT. It specifies CATSDVGDVQPQHF.

This chain connects TRBV12-3 or TRBV12-4 to TRBJ2-5; 8 bases line up with TRBD2. The CDR3 contains 15 residues. V was clipped by 4 bases and J by 5 bases; unmatched bases: 9. The chain's CDR3 is CASSSGGARIETQYF. The CDR3 nucleotides read TGTGCCAGCAGTTCGGGGGGGGCCCGGATTGAGACCCAGTACTTC.

The chain recombines TRBV11-1 with TRBJ2-3; D ambiguous. CDR1 SGHAT and CDR2 FQDESV come from the germline V gene (reference sequence). Trimming stripped 5 bases from V and 1 base from J, with 4 bases between. The CDR3 is made up of 12 amino acids. The CDR3 loop reads CASSHRTDTQYF. Here the CDR3 DNA reads TGTGCCAGCAGCCACCGCACAGATACGCAGTATTTT.

CDR3 DNA sequence: TGTGCCAGCAGCCAAGGAGGGGTTGCCTACGAGCAGTACTTC. It is translated as CASSQGGVAYEQYF. The chain has TRBV14 and TRBJ2-7; D possibly matches TRBD1 or TRBD2 (5 bases each). Trimming left V 1 base short and J 2 bases short, with 9 bases between. Germline V gene lookup returns CDR1 SGHDN and CDR2 FVKESK. The CDR3 covers 14 residues.

V usage is TRBV6-4 and J usage is TRBJ2-2, with D perhaps matching TRBD1 or TRBD2 (6 bases each). The CDR3 contains 17 residues. Germline CDR1 is MRHNA and CDR2 is SNTAGT. V was clipped by 0 bases and J by 3 bases, with 14 bases between them. In DNA form, the CDR3 reads TGTGCCAGCAGTGACTCGAGTGGGGGGCATTACACCGGGGAGCTGTTTTTT. Residues: CASSDSSGGHYTGELFF.

This sequence joins TRBV11-1 and TRBJ2-4, with 9 bases aligning to TRBD1. The germline V gene has CDR1 SGHAT and CDR2 FQDESV (reference sequence). V trimming: 5 bases; J trimming: 6 bases; junction bases outside the gene matches: 5. This CDR3 has 14 residues. CDR3 sequence reads: CASSGDRARNIQYF. CDR3 sequence (DNA): TGTGCCAGCAGCGGGGACAGGGCGAGAAACATTCAGTACTTC.

V gene TRBV5-5 combines with J gene TRBJ1-6, with D unresolved. V lost 0 bases to trimming and J lost 12 bases, with 13 bases between them. Germline V gives CDR1 SGHKS, CDR2 YYEKEE (reference sequence). The CDR3 contains 14 residues. In DNA form, the CDR3 reads TGTGCCAGCAGCTTGGGGCGGTCAGGCCGACCCCTCCACTTT. Amino acids: CASSLGRSGRPLHF.

The chain carries TRBV29-1 and TRBJ2-5; 13 bases are a match to TRBD2. Germline V CDR1 and CDR2: SQVTM, ANQGSEA. V shed 5 bases, J shed 5 bases, and the junction held 11 bases outside the gene matches. This CDR3 contains 16 residues. For the CDR3, the DNA is TGCAGCGTTACCGGACTAGCGGGAGTTTTACGGGAGACCCAGTACTTC. Encoded protein: CSVTGLAGVLRETQYF. The full variable domain, its missing parts supplied by reference TRBV29-1 and TRBJ2-5, is SAVISQKPSRDICQRGTSLTIQCQVDSQVTMMFWYRQQPGQSLTLIATANQGSEATYESGFVIDKFPISRPNLTFSTLTVSNMSPEDSSIYLCSVTGLAGVLRETQYFGPGTRLLVL.